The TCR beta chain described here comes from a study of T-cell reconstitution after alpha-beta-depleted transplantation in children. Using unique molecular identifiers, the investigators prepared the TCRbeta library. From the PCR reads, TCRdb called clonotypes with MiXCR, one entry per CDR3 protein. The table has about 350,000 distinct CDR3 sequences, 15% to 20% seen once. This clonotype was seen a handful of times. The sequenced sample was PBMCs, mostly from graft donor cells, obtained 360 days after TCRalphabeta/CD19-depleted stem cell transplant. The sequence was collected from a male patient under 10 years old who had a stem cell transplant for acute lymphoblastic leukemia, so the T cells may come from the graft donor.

CDR3 protein: CASSVWEGLSTDTQYF. DNA for the CDR3: TGTGCCAGCAGCGTGTGGGAGGGCCTTAGCACAGATACGCAGTATTTT. The chain combines TRBV9 with TRBJ2-3, with 7 bases identical to TRBD2. Germline trimming cut 2 bases from V and 0 bases from J; bases unmatched to any gene: 6. Germline V gives CDR1 SGDLS, CDR2 YYNGEE. CDR3 length: 16 residues.